This entry lists 15 T cell receptor beta chains sequenced from one sample in a study of T cell responses to AZD1222 COVID-19 vaccine. This table comes from immunoSEQ multiplex PCR, and its TCRdb copy is limited to in-frame clones, with some not included. The data show 110,000 or so clones, with approximately 86% seen just once and 4% to 6% held by the top ten. This specimen consisted of peripheral blood, obtained on day 0 of AZD1222 vaccination. The receptors were sampled from an adult in good health.

V usage is TRBV30 and J usage is TRBJ2-7, with TRBD1 as a possible D gene (6 bases). The V end lost 2 bases, the J end lost 7 bases, and 15 bases lay between the germline ends. Germline-derived CDR1 and CDR2 are GTSNPN and SVGIG (reference sequence). The CDR3 runs to 13 residues. CDR3 bases: TGTGCCTGGAGTAATGTCAGGGGAAGTGAGCAGTACTTC. This encodes CAWSNVRGSEQYF.

This sequence joins TRBV27 and TRBJ2-3; D is unclear. The length of the CDR3 is 16 residues. Germline V CDR1 and CDR2: MNHEY, SMNVEV (reference sequence). The V end lost 2 bases, the J end lost 5 bases, and 17 bases lay between the germline ends. CDR3 coding DNA: TGTGCCAGCAGTTTAAGGTTGGGCAGCAGTTTAGATACGCAGTATTTT. Amino acids: CASSLRLGSSLDTQYF.

The gene calls are TRBV7-3 and TRBJ2-4; tentative D call: TRBD1 (5 bases). Germline loops: CDR1 SGHTA, CDR2 FQGTGA. The V end lost 4 bases, the J end lost 9 bases, and 16 bases lay between the germline ends. The CDR3 extends over 14 amino acids. The DNA for the CDR3 is TGTGCCAGCAGCTCGGATGGGGCAGGGTCCATTCAGTACTTC. It encodes CASSSDGAGSIQYF.

The chain uses TRBV19 and TRBJ1-1; D unresolved. V lost 3 bases, J lost 1 base, and 12 bases lay in between. Germline V gene data show CDR1 as LNHDA and CDR2 as SQIVND (reference sequence). This CDR3 region has 15 residues. The DNA for the CDR3 is TGTGCCAGTAGTATCTTGAAGGAGGCGAACACTGAAGCTTTCTTT. Translation: CASSILKEANTEAFF.

The rearrangement links TRBV7-2 to TRBJ1-1; tentative D call: TRBD1 (5 bases). Germline CDR1 and CDR2: SGHTA and FQGNSA. Trimming cost V 5 bases and J 7 bases, with 14 bases left between them. The CDR3 contains 13 residues. The CDR3 region is CASSVRGGDEAFF. The DNA of the CDR3 is TGTGCCAGCAGCGTAAGGGGAGGGGATGAAGCTTTCTTT. Using reference TRBV7-2 and TRBJ1-1 for the parts outside the CDR3, the full variable domain is GAGVSQSPSNKVTEKGKDVELRCDPISGHTALYWYRQSLGQGLEFLIYFQGNSAPDKSGLPSDRFSAERTGGSVSTLTIQRTQQEDSAVYLCASSVRGGDEAFFGQGTRLTVV.

The CDR3 DNA reads as TGTGCCACCAGTGATCCCGGGACAGGGAACGGCGAGCAGTACTTC. It yields the protein CATSDPGTGNGEQYF. The chain uses TRBV24-1 and TRBJ2-7, with 9 bases identical to TRBD1. The trim removed 3 bases at V and 6 bases at J, leaving 8 bases unmatched. The CDR3 has 15 residues. CDR1 is KGHDR and CDR2 is SFDVKD in the germline V gene.

The chain carries TRBV19 and TRBJ2-1; 8 nucleotides align to TRBD1. Trimming took 7 bases from V and 6 from J; bases not matched to a gene: 14. In germline, CDR1 is LNHDA, CDR2 SQIVND (reference sequence). This CDR3 is 16 amino acids long. Written as DNA, the CDR3 is TGTGCCAGTACAGGGGGCTCTTACGTGGGAACCAATGAGCAGTTCTTC. It codes for CASTGGSYVGTNEQFF.

The chain uses TRBV19 and TRBJ2-3; 7 bases are shared with TRBD2. The ends lost 6 bases at V and 0 bases at J; junction bases unmatched: 3. The germline CDR1 and CDR2 sequences are LNHDA and SQIVND (reference sequence). This CDR3 spans 14 amino acids. This CDR3 is CASSTSVSTDTQYF. DNA for the CDR3: TGTGCCAGTAGCACTAGCGTAAGCACAGATACGCAGTATTTT.

The chain joins TRBV19 to TRBJ2-7; D is possibly TRBD2 (5 bases). CDR1 is LNHDA, CDR2 SQIVND, per germline (reference sequence). The V end was cut by 8 bases, the J end by 8 bases, with 10 bases between. The CDR3 is 10 residues long. The CDR3 DNA reads as TGTGCCAGTGGGAGACCCCAGCAGTACTTC. Translating it yields CASGRPQQYF.

This chain connects TRBV28 to TRBJ1-2; D might be TRBD1 (5 bases). The CDR3 totals 16 residues. V lost 3 bases, J lost 7 bases, and 21 bases lay in between. The germline V gene encodes CDR1 MDHEN and CDR2 SYDVKM. The CDR3 loop reads CASSFTFSRSGGGYTF. The CDR3 nucleotides are TGTGCCAGCAGTTTTACCTTCAGCAGATCGGGGGGTGGCTACACCTTC.

The rearrangement uses TRBV3-1 (or the pseudogene TRBV3-2) and TRBJ1-5, with D maybe TRBD1 (6 bases). CDR1 and CDR2 from the germline V gene are LGHDT and YNNKEL (reference sequence). The CDR3 covers 15 residues. The germline V and J ends were trimmed by 0 bases and 4 bases, with 10 bases remaining between them. The CDR3 DNA reads as TGTGCCAGCAGCCAAGACAGGGGACGTAATCAGCCCCAGCATTTT. It is translated as CASSQDRGRNQPQHF.

This clone was observed once. The genes are TRBV24-1 and TRBJ2-2; D could derive from TRBD1 or TRBD2 (6 bases each). Between the trimmed V and J ends, which lost 3 bases and 6 bases, there was a span of 19 bases. Looked up from germline, CDR1 is KGHDR and CDR2 is SFDVKD. This CDR3 comprises 17 residues. CDR3 coding DNA: TGTGCCACCAGTGATACCCGGTCCACAGGGACTGCCGGGGAGCTGTTTTTT. Protein sequence: CATSDTRSTGTAGELFF.

This sequence joins TRBV7-9 and TRBJ2-3; D ambiguous. The CDR3 spans 12 residues. Germline values: CDR1 SEHNR, CDR2 FQNEAQ (reference sequence). V was shortened by 0 bases and J by 4 bases, with 2 bases between the two germline ends. This chain's CDR3 is CASSLAPDTQYF. The CDR3 bases are TGTGCCAGCAGCTTAGCTCCAGATACGCAGTATTTT.

The J gene is TRBJ1-4, the V gene TRBV20-1, with D possibly matching TRBD1 (5 bases). CDR1 and CDR2 (germline): DFQATT, SNEGSKA (reference sequence). Trimming took 3 bases from V and 7 from J, leaving 15 bases between them. The CDR3 is 14 amino acids. The CDR3: CSASRAPGGEKLFF. CDR3 nucleotides: TGCAGTGCTAGTCGGGCTCCGGGGGGTGAAAAACTGTTTTTT.

This sequence joins TRBV4-2 and TRBJ2-6; tentatively, D is TRBD2 (6 bases). The CDR3 contains 23 residues. Trimming cost V 0 bases and J 1 base, with 28 bases left between them. CDR1 and CDR2 from the germline V gene are LGHNA and YNFKEQ. DNA of the CDR3: TGTGCCAGCAGCCAAGAATATCGGGGACGGAATTCTGGGAGGAATTCTGGGGCCAACGTCCTGACTTTC. This codes for CASSQEYRGRNSGRNSGANVLTF.